This T cell receptor beta chain came from a study of identical twins. Study-level findings and limits: Modeled out-of-frame TCR alpha sharing in monozygotic twins fell below observed levels.

TCRdb redid the calling of the 5' RACE reads with MiXCR, one entry per CDR3 protein. The sample holds approximately 210,000 distinct CDR3 sequences, under 8.5% seen once. Healthy Caucasians made up all donors. CDR3 length: 15 amino acids. Trimming took 4 bases from V and 0 from J; bases not matched to a gene: 6. Germline CDR1 SGDLS, CDR2 YYNGEE. This clonotype was counted between two and nine times. Its antigen is as yet unknown. These data were also reused for a study on T cells expressing NK-cell markers. This second study notes: Similarly, these clonotypes led the CD3+CD56-NKG2C+ fraction as well in several donors.

The gene calls are TRBV9 and TRBJ1-1, with 7 nucleotides matching TRBD1. Sequencing was carried out using CD8+ T cells sorted from blood. The TCR was taken from a woman between 18 and 29 years old in good health. This chain's CDR3 is CASSPRDSLNTEAFF. DNA of the CDR3: TGTGCCAGCAGCCCACGGGACAGCTTGAACACTGAAGCTTTCTTT.